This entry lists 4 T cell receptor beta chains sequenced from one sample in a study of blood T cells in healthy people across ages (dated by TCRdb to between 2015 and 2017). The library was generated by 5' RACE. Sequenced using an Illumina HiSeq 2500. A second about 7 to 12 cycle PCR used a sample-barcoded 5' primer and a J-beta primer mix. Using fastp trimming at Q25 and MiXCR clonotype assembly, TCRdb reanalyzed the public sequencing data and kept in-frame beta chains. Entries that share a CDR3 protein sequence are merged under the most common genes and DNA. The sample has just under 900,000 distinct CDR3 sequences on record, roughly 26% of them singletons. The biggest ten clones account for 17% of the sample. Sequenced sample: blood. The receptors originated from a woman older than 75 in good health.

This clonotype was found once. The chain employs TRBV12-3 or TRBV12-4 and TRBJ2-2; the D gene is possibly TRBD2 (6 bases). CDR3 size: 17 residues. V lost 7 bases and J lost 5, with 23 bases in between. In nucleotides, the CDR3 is TGTGCCAGCACCCTACCGGGGACTTTTGCAGATACCGGGGAGCTGTTTTTT. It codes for CASTLPGTFADTGELFF.

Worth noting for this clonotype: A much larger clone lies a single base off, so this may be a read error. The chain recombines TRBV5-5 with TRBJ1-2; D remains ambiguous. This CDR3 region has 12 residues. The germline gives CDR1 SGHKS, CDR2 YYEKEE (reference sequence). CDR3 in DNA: TGTACCAGCAGCCCTATTGGAGTTGGCTACACCTTC. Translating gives CTSSPIGVGYTF.

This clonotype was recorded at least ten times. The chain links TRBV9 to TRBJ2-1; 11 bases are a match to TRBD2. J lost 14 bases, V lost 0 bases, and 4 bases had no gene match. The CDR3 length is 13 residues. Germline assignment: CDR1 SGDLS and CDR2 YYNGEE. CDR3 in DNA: TGTGCCAGCAGCGTAGAACTAGCGGGGGACAAGTTCTTC. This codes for CASSVELAGDKFF.

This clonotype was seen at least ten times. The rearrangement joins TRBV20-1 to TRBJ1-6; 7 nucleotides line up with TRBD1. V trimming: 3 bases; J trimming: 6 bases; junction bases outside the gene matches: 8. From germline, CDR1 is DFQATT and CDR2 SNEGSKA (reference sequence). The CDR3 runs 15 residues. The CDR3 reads CSARATGQTNSPLHF. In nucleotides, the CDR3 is TGCAGTGCTAGGGCCACGGGACAGACTAATTCACCCCTCCACTTT.